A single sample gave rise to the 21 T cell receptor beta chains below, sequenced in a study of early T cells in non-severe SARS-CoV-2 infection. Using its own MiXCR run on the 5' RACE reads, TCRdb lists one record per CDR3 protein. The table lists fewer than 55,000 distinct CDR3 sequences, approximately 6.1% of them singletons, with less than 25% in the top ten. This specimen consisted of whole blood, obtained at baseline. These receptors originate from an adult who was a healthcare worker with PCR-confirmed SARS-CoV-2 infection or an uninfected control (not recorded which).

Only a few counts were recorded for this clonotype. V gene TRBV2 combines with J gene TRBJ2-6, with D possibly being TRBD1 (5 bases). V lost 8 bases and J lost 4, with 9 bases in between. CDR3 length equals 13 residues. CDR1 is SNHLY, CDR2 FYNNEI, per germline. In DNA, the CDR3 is TGTGCCAGCGACAGCGCAGGGGCCAACGTCCTGACTTTC. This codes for CASDSAGANVLTF.

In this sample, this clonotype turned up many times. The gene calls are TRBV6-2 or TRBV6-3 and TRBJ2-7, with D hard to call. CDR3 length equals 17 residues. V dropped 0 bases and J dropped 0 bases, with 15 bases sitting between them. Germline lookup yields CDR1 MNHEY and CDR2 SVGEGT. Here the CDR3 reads CASSYSKKKRFSYEQYF. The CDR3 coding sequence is TGTGCCAGCAGTTACTCGAAAAAAAAACGTTTCTCCTACGAGCAGTACTTC.

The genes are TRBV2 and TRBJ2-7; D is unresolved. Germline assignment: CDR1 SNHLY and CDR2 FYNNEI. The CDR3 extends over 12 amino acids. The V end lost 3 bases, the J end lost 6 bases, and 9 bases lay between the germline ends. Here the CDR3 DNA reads TGTGCCAGCAGTGACACTGTCTTCGAGCAGTACTTC. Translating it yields CASSDTVFEQYF. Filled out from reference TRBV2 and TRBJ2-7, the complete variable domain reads EPEVTQTPSHQVTQMGQEVILRCVPISNHLYFYWYRQILGQKVEFLVSFYNNEISEKSEIFDDQFSVERPDGSNFTLKIRSTKLEDSAMYFCASSDTVFEQYFGPGTRLTVT.

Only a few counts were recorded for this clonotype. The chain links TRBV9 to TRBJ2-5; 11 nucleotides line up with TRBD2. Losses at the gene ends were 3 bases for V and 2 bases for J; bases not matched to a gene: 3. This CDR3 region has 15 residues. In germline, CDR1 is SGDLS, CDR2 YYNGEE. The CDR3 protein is CASSDIAGGQETQYF. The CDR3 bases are TGTGCCAGCAGCGACATAGCGGGGGGGCAAGAGACCCAGTACTTC.

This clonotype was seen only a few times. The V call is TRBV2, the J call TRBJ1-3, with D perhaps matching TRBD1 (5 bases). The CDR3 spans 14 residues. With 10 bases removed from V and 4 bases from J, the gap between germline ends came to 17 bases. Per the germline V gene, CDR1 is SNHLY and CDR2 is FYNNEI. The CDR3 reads CATAGVGGGNTIYF. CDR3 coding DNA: TGTGCCACGGCGGGGGTCGGTGGGGGAAACACCATATATTTT.

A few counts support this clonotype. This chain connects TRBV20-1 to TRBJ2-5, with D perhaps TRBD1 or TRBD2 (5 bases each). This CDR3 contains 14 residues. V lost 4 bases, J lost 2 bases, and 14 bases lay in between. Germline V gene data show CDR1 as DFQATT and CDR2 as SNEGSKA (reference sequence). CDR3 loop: CSATRRWGQETQYF. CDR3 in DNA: TGCAGTGCTACCCGTCGTTGGGGGCAAGAGACCCAGTACTTC.

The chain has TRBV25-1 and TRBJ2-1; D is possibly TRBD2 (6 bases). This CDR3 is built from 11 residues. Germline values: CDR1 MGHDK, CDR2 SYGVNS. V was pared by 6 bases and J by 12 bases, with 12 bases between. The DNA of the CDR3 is TGTGCCAGCAGGACTAGTCGCGGGCAGTTCTTC. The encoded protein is CASRTSRGQFF.

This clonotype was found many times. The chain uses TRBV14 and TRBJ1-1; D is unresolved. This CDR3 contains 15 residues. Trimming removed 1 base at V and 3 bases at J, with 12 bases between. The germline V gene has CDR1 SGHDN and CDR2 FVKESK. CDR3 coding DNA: TGTGCCAGCAGCCAAGCGGTACCCATAGACACTGAAGCTTTCTTT. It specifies CASSQAVPIDTEAFF. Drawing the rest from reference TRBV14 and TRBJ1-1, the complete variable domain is EAGVTQFPSHSVIEKGQTVTLRCDPISGHDNLYWYRRVMGKEIKFLLHFVKESKQDESGMPNNRFLAERTGGTYSTLKVQPAELEDSGVYFCASSQAVPIDTEAFFGQGTRLTVV.

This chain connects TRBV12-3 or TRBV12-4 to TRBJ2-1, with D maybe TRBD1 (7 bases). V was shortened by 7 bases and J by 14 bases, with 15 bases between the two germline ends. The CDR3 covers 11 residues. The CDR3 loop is CASTLDREEFF. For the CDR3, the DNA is TGTGCCAGCACCCTAGACAGGGAGGAGTTCTTC.

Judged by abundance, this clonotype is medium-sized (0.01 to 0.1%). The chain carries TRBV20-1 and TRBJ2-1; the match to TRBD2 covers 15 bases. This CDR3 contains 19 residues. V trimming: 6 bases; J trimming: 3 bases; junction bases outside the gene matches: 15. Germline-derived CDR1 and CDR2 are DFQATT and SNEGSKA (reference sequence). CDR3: CSAKNFAGTSGRYYNEQFF. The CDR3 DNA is TGCAGTGCCAAAAATTTCGCCGGGACTAGCGGGAGGTACTACAATGAGCAGTTCTTC.

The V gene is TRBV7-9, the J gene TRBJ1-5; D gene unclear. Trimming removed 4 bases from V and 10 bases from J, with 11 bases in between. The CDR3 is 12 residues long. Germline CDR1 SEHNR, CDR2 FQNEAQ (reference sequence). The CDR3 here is CASSYGVGPQHF. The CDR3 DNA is TGTGCCAGCAGCTACGGTGTTGGTCCCCAGCATTTT.

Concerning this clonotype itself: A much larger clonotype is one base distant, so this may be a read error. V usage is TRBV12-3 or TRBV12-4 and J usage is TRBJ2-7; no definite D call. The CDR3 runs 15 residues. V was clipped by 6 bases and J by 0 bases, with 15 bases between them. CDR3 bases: TGTGCCAGCAGCCGTAAACCGGTCGCCTCCTACGAGCAGTACTTC. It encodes CASSRKPVASYEQYF.

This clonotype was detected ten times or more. This CDR3 reads CASSGTSNSPLHF. The CDR3 DNA follows: TGTGCCAGCAGTGGGACCTCTAATTCACCCCTCCACTTT. The V call is TRBV25-1, the J call TRBJ1-6, with D uncertain. The V and J ends lost 4 bases and 6 bases respectively, with 7 bases between them. This CDR3 is built from 13 residues. Germline V lookup: CDR1 MGHDK, CDR2 SYGVNS.

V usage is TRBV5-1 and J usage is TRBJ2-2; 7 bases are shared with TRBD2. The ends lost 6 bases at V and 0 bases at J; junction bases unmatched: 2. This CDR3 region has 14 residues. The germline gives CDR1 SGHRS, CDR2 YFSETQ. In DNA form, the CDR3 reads TGCGCCAGCAAGCGGGATGCGAACACCGGGGAGCTGTTTTTT. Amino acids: CASKRDANTGELFF.

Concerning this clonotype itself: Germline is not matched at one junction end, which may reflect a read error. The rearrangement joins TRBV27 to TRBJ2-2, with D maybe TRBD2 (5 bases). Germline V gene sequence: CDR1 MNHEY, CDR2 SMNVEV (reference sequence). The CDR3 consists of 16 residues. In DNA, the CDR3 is TGTGCCAGCAGTTTAAGTCGTCTAGGGAACACCGGGGAGCTGTTATTT. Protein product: CASSLSRLGNTGELLF.

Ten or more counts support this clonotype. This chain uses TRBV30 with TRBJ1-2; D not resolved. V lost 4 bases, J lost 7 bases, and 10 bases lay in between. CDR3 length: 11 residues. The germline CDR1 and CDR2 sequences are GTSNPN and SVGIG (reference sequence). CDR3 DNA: TGTGCCTGGATGAATGGGCTTGGCTACACCTTC. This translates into CAWMNGLGYTF.

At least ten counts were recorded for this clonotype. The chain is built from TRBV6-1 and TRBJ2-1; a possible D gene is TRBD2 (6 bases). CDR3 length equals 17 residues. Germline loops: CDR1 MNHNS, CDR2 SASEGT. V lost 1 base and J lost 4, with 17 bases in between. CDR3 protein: CASSEGYAGLKYNEQFF. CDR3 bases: TGTGCCAGCAGTGAAGGTTATGCGGGATTAAAATACAATGAGCAGTTCTTC.

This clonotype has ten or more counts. The CDR3 region has the DNA TGTGCCAGCAGTTTAGTGTCTGGGTCTGAGCAGTTCTTC. Translation gives CASSLVSGSEQFF. This chain links TRBV12-3 or TRBV12-4 with TRBJ2-1; no clear D gene. The ends were cut back, 1 base at V and 9 bases at J, with 10 bases in the middle. The CDR3 has 13 amino acids.

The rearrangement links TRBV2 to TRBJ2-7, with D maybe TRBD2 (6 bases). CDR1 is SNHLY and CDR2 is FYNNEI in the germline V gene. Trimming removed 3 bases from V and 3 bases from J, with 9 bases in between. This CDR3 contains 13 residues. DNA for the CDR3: TGTGCCAGCAGTGAGTTGGGGGGCTACGAGCAGTACTTC. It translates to CASSELGGYEQYF.

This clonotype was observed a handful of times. The CDR3 protein is CAISTGSQETQYF. CDR3 bases: TGTGCCATCTCAACCGGCAGCCAAGAGACCCAGTACTTC. This chain links TRBV10-3 with TRBJ2-5; D ambiguous. Trimming took 8 bases from V and 1 from J, leaving 11 bases between them. The length of the CDR3 is 13 residues. Per the germline V gene, CDR1 is ENHRY and CDR2 is SYGVKD.

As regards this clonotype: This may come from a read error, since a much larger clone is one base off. The CDR3 loop reads CTSSLEGANQPQHF. The CDR3 DNA sequence: TGTACCAGCAGCTTAGAGGGGGCGAATCAGCCCCAGCATTTT. The chain joins TRBV7-9 to TRBJ1-5; 7 positions agree with TRBD1. Germline assignment: CDR1 SEHNR and CDR2 FQNEAQ (reference sequence). The CDR3 extends over 14 amino acids.